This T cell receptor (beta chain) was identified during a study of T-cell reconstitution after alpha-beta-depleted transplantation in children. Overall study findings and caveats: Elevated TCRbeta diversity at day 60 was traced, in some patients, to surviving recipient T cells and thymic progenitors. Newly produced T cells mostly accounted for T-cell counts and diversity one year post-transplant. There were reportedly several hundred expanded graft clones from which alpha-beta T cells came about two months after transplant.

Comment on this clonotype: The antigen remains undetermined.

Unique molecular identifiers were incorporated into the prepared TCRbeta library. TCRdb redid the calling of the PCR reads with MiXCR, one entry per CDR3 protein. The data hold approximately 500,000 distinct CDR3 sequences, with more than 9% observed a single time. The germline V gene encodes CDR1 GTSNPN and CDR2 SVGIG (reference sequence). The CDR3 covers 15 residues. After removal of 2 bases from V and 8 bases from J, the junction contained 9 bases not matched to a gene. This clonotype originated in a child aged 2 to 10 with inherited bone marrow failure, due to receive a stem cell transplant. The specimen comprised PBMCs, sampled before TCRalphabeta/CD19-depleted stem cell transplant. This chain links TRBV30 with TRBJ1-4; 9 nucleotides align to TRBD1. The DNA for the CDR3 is TGTGCCTGGAGTAATCCGACAGGGGGAGCGGAAAAACTGTTTTTT. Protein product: CAWSNPTGGAEKLFF.